The T cell receptor (beta chain) described here comes from a study of shared clonotypes between healthy human individuals. For this clone: What it binds is unknown.

Overall study findings and caveats: The four-donor shared clonotypes exceeded non-shared clonotypes in generation probability, with non-shared ones scoring lower.

Looked up from germline, CDR1 is MDHEN and CDR2 is SYDVKM. This CDR3 is 18 amino acids long. V shed 4 bases, J shed 0 bases, and the junction held 11 bases outside the gene matches. Source study methods: As immunoSEQ supplied junction-only sequences (without quality scores), filtering differed. Sequencing used immunoSEQ multiplex PCR; TCRdb keeps in-frame clones, though not all of them. The V and J calls and clone size were taken over from that table, and D and trimming were inferred from the DNA. The sample contains 2 million to 2.5 million clones, 85% to 95% of which appear only once. V usage is TRBV28 and J usage is TRBJ1-5; 8 nucleotides match TRBD1. This receptor was obtained from a man younger than 30 in good health. Some clones in this sample may be carry-over from other donors' samples. The material sequenced was naive CD4+ T cells from PBMCs. Indicated subset: CD45RA+ positively selected. DNA for the CDR3: TGTGCCAGCAGTTCTTGGACAGGGAACGAGTATAGCAATCAGCCCCAGCATTTT. Residues: CASSSWTGNEYSNQPQHF.